These 20 T cell receptor beta chains came from one sample sequenced in a study of T cells in Graves' hyperthyroidism and ophthalmopathy. Using RNA transcripts as the source, TCR beta CDR3 regions were amplified. The HTBI primer set served for first-round RT-PCR of the TCR CDR3. Each CDR3 protein gets one entry after TCRdb re-called the multiplex PCR reads with MiXCR. The sample has 660,000 or so distinct CDR3 sequences, less than 25% seen once. The sample consisted of blood. These receptors all stem from a man between 25 and 39 years old with Graves' ophthalmopathy.

This chain links TRBV12-3 or TRBV12-4 with TRBJ2-1; D possibly corresponds to TRBD1 (5 bases). The V end was cut by 6 bases, the J end by 2 bases, with 11 bases between. The CDR3 is 14 residues long. The CDR3 is CASSTGSPYNEQFF. The CDR3, as DNA: TGTGCCAGCAGCACAGGAAGCCCCTACAATGAGCAGTTCTTC.

This rearrangement joins TRBV28 to TRBJ2-2; D call uncertain. The CDR3 sequence is 13 residues long. Per germline, CDR1 MDHEN and CDR2 SYDVKM. Trimming removed 6 bases from V and 5 bases from J, with 10 bases in between. The CDR3 spells CASRQPSTGELFF. As DNA, the CDR3 is TGTGCCAGCAGGCAACCCTCTACCGGGGAGCTGTTTTTT.

This sequence joins TRBV5-8 and TRBJ1-2; D is possibly TRBD1 (6 bases). Trimming left V 4 bases short and J 4 bases short, with 17 bases between. The CDR3 extends over 15 amino acids. Germline V gene lookup returns CDR1 SGHTS and CDR2 YDEGEE. The CDR3 DNA follows: TGTGCCAGCAGCCGCCGAGGGGGTTCCCTCTATGGCTACACCTTC. Protein sequence: CASSRRGGSLYGYTF.

The table lists this clonotype with a count of one. The chain employs TRBV20-1 and TRBJ2-3, with 8 bases lining up with TRBD1. Germline V CDR1 and CDR2: DFQATT, SNEGSKA (reference sequence). The CDR3 has 15 amino acids. V lost 4 bases, J lost 1 base, and 7 bases stayed unmatched. CDR3 nucleotides: TGCAGTGCTATAAGGACAGGGACGCGCACAGATACGCAGTATTTT. Residues: CSAIRTGTRTDTQYF.

This clonotype has ten or more counts. The V gene is TRBV3-1, the J gene TRBJ1-1; D is undetermined. The CDR3 sequence is 13 residues long. Germline V gene lookup returns CDR1 LGHDT and CDR2 YNNKEL (reference sequence). V shed 2 bases and J shed 2 bases, with 6 bases lying between them. The CDR3 DNA sequence: TGTGCCAGCAGCCAAACAGCTAACACTGAAGCTTTCTTT. Its translation: CASSQTANTEAFF.

This chain connects TRBV28 to TRBJ2-7; either TRBD1 or TRBD2 may fit D (5 bases each). Germline V CDR1 and CDR2: MDHEN, SYDVKM. V was shortened by 8 bases and J by 6 bases, with 17 bases between the two germline ends. This CDR3 region has 13 residues. CDR3 sequence reads: CASSSGAGGEQYF. The CDR3 bases are TGTGCCAGCTCTAGTGGGGCGGGCGGCGAGCAGTACTTC.

This clonotype has ten or more counts. The chain couples TRBV2 to TRBJ2-1; 9 nucleotides align to TRBD2. There are 16 residues in the CDR3. Per the germline V gene, CDR1 is SNHLY and CDR2 is FYNNEI. V shed 9 bases, J shed 3 bases, and the junction held 12 bases outside the gene matches. DNA of the CDR3: TGTGCCAGGACTCACCCCGGGACTAGCAACTACAATGAGCAGTTCTTC. This codes for CARTHPGTSNYNEQFF.

The chain couples TRBV28 to TRBJ1-1, with TRBD1 as a possible D gene (5 bases). Germline CDR1 MDHEN, CDR2 SYDVKM. V was cut by 6 bases and J by 4 bases, with 15 bases left in between. There are 14 residues in the CDR3. The CDR3 here is CASSQARGGTEAFF. CDR3 in DNA: TGTGCCAGCAGCCAAGCTCGGGGCGGCACTGAAGCTTTCTTT. Drawing the rest from reference TRBV28 and TRBJ1-1, the complete variable domain is DVKVTQSSRYLVKRTGEKVFLECVQDMDHENMFWYRQDPGLGLRLIYFSYDVKMKEKGDIPEGYSVSREKKERFSLILESASTNQTSMYLCASSQARGGTEAFFGQGTRLTVV.

The J gene is TRBJ2-2, the V gene TRBV6-1; perhaps D is TRBD1 or TRBD2 (7 bases each). Germline assignment: CDR1 MNHNS and CDR2 SASEGT. The CDR3 extends over 18 amino acids. With 7 bases removed from V and 2 bases from J, the gap between germline ends came to 23 bases. The CDR3 region has the DNA TGTGCCAGCACCCGACAGGGTGGAAGCGGGAAAAACACCGGGGAGCTGTTTTTT. It yields the protein CASTRQGGSGKNTGELFF.

The V gene is TRBV12-5, the J gene TRBJ1-6, with D perhaps matching TRBD1 (5 bases). The CDR3 is 15 amino acids. Trimming took 4 bases from V and 7 from J, leaving 14 bases between them. The germline gives CDR1 LGHNT, CDR2 FRNRAP. The CDR3 DNA follows: TGTGCTAGTGGTTGGATGGGGGGTAGGAATTCACCCCTCCACTTT. Amino acids: CASGWMGGRNSPLHF. The whole variable domain, remainder taken from reference TRBV12-5 and TRBJ1-6, is DARVTQTPRHKVTEMGQEVTMRCQPILGHNTVFWYRQTMMQGLELLAYFRNRAPLDDSGMPKDRFSAEMPDATLATLKIQPSEPRDSAVYFCASGWMGGRNSPLHFGNGTRLTVT.

The rearrangement joins TRBV5-1 to TRBJ2-7; D gene ambiguous. V was shortened by 2 bases and J by 4 bases, with 10 bases between the two germline ends. From germline, CDR1 is SGHRS and CDR2 YFSETQ. There are 13 residues in the CDR3. For the CDR3, the DNA is TGCGCCAGCAGCTTAAAATCGGAATACGAGCAGTACTTC. It is translated as CASSLKSEYEQYF.

The gene calls are TRBV7-6 and TRBJ1-2; maybe TRBD1 (5 bases). This CDR3 is built from 12 residues. The germline V and J ends were trimmed by 4 bases and 7 bases, with 10 bases remaining between them. Germline-derived CDR1 and CDR2 are SGHVS and FNYEAQ. The CDR3 region has the DNA TGTGCCAGCAGCTCCGGGGGGGGTGGCTACACCTTC. It specifies CASSSGGGGYTF.

This clonotype was recorded at least ten times. This chain links TRBV24-1 with TRBJ1-1; a possible D gene is TRBD1 (5 bases). Germline CDR1 KGHDR, CDR2 SFDVKD. The CDR3 runs 13 residues. V dropped 7 bases and J dropped 4 bases, with 12 bases sitting between them. The CDR3 DNA reads as TGTGCCACCAGGACGCCTAGGGGCACTGAAGCTTTCTTT. Translation gives CATRTPRGTEAFF.

On this clonotype itself: A much larger clonotype is one base distant, so this may be a read error. The chain carries TRBV10-3 and TRBJ1-5, with D perhaps TRBD1 (5 bases). This CDR3 contains 13 residues. V was clipped by 5 bases and J by 6 bases, with 11 bases between them. The germline V gene encodes CDR1 ENHRY and CDR2 SYGVKD. CDR3 DNA: TGTGCCATCAGTTTAACGACAGTTCAGCCCCAGCATTTT. Protein product: CAISLTTVQPQHF.

V is TRBV27 and J is TRBJ2-7; 7 bases line up with TRBD1. Losses at the gene ends were 2 bases for V and 2 bases for J; bases not matched to a gene: 3. The CDR3 has 14 amino acids. CDR1 is MNHEY, CDR2 SMNVEV, per germline (reference sequence). The CDR3 coding sequence is TGTGCCAGCAGTTTAGTTGGGACAGCCTACGAGCAGTACTTC. This encodes CASSLVGTAYEQYF.

This clonotype has only a few counts. This chain links TRBV5-1 with TRBJ2-1; the match to TRBD2 covers 10 bases. The germline V gene encodes CDR1 SGHRS and CDR2 YFSETQ. V was clipped by 2 bases and J by 0 bases; unmatched bases: 14. The CDR3 is 20 amino acids. CDR3 DNA: TGCGCCAGCAGCTTAGCAGGGGCTCTAGCGGGAGCCTCCTCCTACAATGAGCAGTTCTTC. Its translation is CASSLAGALAGASSYNEQFF. Looking up the rest from reference TRBV5-1 and TRBJ2-1 gives the full variable domain: KAGVTQTPRYLIKTRGQQVTLSCSPISGHRSVSWYQQTPGQGLQFLFEYFSETQRNKGNFPGRFSGRQFSNSRSEMNVSTLELGDSALYLCASSLAGALAGASSYNEQFFGPGTRLTVL.

The V and J genes are TRBV20-1 and TRBJ2-1; D is unresolved. Germline assignment: CDR1 DFQATT and CDR2 SNEGSKA (reference sequence). V was pared by 8 bases and J by 6 bases, with 20 bases between. CDR3 size: 14 residues. The CDR3 loop reads CSTFAPGLSNEQFF. In nucleotides, the CDR3 is TGCAGTACATTTGCCCCGGGTCTATCCAATGAGCAGTTCTTC.

The chain uses TRBV19 and TRBJ2-2; 9 nucleotides align to TRBD1. The CDR3 runs 14 residues. V trimming: 4 bases; J trimming: 5 bases; junction bases outside the gene matches: 2. Germline lookup yields CDR1 LNHDA and CDR2 SQIVND (reference sequence). CDR3 nucleotide sequence: TGTGCCAGTAGTACCGGGACAGGGACCGGGGAGCTGTTTTTT. Residues: CASSTGTGTGELFF. Based on the CDR3 plus reference TRBV19 and TRBJ2-2, the full variable domain is DGGITQSPKYLFRKEGQNVTLSCEQNLNHDAMYWYRQDPGQGLRLIYYSQIVNDFQKGDIAEGYSVSREKKESFPLTVTSAQKNPTAFYLCASSTGTGTGELFFGEGSRLTVL.

This clonotype showed up just a few times. This chain joins TRBV10-1 and TRBJ1-1; 8 bases are shared with TRBD1. CDR1 WNHNN and CDR2 SYGVQD come from the germline V gene (reference sequence). Trimming took 6 bases from V and 1 from J; bases not matched to a gene: 4. There are 14 residues in the CDR3. The DNA of the CDR3 is TGCGCCAGCAGGGAAGACAGGGGGAACACTGAAGCTTTCTTT. It encodes CASREDRGNTEAFF.

The rearrangement joins TRBV4-1 to TRBJ1-2, with D possibly TRBD1 on 5 matching bases. Germline values: CDR1 MGHRA, CDR2 YSYEKL. The CDR3 contains 17 residues. Trimming cost V 2 bases and J 4 bases, with 20 bases left between them. The CDR3: CASSQSEGRPNLYGYTF. For the CDR3, the DNA is TGCGCCAGCAGCCAAAGCGAGGGACGGCCGAATCTCTATGGCTACACCTTC.